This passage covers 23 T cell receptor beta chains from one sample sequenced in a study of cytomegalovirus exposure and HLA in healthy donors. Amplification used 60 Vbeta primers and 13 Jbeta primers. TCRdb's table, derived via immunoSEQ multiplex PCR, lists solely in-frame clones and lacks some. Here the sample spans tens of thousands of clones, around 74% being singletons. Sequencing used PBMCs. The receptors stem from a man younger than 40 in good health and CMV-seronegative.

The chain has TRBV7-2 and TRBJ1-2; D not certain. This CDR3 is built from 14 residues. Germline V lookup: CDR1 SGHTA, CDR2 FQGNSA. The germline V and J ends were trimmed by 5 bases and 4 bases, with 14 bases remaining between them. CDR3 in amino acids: CASSQVARGYGYTF. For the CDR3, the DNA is TGTGCCAGCAGCCAGGTTGCACGGGGCTATGGCTACACCTTC. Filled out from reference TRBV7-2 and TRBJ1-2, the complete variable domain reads GAGVSQSPSNKVTEKGKDVELRCDPISGHTALYWYRQSLGQGLEFLIYFQGNSAPDKSGLPSDRFSAERTGGSVSTLTIQRTQQEDSAVYLCASSQVARGYGYTFGSGTRLTVV.

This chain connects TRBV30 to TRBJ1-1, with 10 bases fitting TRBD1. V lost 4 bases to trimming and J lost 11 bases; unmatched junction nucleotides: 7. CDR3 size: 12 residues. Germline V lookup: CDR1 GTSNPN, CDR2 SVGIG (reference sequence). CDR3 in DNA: TGTGCCTGGACCCGGACAGGGGGTCTTGCTTTCTTT. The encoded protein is CAWTRTGGLAFF.

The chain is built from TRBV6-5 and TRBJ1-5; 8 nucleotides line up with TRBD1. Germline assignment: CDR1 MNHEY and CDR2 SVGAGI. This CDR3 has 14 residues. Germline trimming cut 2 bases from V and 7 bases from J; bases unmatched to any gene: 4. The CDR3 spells CASSYAGGSQPQHF. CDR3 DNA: TGTGCCAGCAGTTACGCAGGGGGCAGCCAGCCCCAGCATTTT.

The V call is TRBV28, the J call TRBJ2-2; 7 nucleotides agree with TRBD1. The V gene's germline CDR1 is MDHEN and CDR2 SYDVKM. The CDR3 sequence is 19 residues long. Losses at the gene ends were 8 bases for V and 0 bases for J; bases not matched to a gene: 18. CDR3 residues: CASRRRLGPGQSNTGELFF. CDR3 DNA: TGTGCCAGCCGACGACGACTGGGACCGGGACAGTCGAACACCGGGGAGCTGTTTTTT. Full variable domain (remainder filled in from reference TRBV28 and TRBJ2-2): DVKVTQSSRYLVKRTGEKVFLECVQDMDHENMFWYRQDPGLGLRLIYFSYDVKMKEKGDIPEGYSVSREKKERFSLILESASTNQTSMYLCASRRRLGPGQSNTGELFFGEGSRLTVL.

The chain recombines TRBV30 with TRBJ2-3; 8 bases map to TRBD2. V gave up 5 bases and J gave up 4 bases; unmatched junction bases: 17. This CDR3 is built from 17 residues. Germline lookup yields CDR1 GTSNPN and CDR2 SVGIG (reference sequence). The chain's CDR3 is CAWDLRREGRLSDTQYF. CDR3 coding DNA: TGTGCCTGGGACCTCCGACGGGAGGGCCGATTGTCAGATACGCAGTATTTT. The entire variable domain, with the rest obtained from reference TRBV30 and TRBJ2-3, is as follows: SQTIHQWPATLVQPVGSPLSLECTVEGTSNPNLYWYRQAAGRGLQLLFYSVGIGQISSEVPQNLSASRPQDRQFILSSKKLLLSDSGFYLCAWDLRREGRLSDTQYFGPGTRLTVL.

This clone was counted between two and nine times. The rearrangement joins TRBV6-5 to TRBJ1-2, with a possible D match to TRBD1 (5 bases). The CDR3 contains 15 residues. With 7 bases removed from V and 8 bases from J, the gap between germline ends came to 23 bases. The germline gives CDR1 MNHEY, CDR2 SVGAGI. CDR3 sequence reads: CASTPKAAGLRGYTF. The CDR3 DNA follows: TGTGCCAGCACCCCAAAGGCGGCAGGGCTAAGGGGCTACACCTTC.

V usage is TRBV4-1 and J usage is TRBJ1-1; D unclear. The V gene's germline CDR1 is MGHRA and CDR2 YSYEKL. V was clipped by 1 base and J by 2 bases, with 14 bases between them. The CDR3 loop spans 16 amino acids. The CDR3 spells CASSQVGAGHNTEAFF. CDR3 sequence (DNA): TGCGCCAGCAGCCAAGTGGGAGCAGGCCATAACACTGAAGCTTTCTTT.

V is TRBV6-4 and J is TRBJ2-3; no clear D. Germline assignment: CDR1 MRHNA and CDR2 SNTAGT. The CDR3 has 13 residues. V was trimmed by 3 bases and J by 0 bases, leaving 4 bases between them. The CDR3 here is CASSERSTDTQYF. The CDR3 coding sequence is TGTGCCAGCAGTGAACGGAGCACAGATACGCAGTATTTT.

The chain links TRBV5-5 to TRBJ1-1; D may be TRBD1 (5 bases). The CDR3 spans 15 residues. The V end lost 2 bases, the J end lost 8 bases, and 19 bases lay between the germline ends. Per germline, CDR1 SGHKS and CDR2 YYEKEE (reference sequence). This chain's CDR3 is CASSLFVGGDREAFF. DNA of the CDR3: TGTGCCAGCAGCTTATTCGTCGGGGGGGACCGAGAAGCTTTCTTT.

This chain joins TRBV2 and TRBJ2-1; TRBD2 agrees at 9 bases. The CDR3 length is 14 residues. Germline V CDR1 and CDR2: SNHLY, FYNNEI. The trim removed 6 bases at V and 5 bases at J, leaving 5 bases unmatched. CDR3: CASRGTSNNNEQFF. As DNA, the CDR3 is TGTGCCAGCAGGGGGACTAGCAACAACAATGAGCAGTTCTTC.

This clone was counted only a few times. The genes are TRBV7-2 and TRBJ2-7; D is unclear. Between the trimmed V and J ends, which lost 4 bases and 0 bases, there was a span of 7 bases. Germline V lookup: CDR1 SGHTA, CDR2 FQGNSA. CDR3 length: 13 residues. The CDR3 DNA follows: TGTGCCAGCAGCTCCTGGAGCTCCTACGAGCAGTACTTC. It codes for CASSSWSSYEQYF.

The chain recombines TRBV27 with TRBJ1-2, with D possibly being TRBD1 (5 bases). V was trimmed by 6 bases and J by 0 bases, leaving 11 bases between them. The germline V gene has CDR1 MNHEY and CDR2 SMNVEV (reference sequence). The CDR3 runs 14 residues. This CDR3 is CASRAGGTNYGYTF. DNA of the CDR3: TGTGCCAGCAGGGCGGGGGGTACTAACTATGGCTACACCTTC.

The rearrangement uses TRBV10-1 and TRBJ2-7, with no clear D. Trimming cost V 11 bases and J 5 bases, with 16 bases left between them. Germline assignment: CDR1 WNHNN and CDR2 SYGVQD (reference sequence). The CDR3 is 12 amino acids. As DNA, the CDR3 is TGCGCCCGACACTTTAATTCGAACGAGCAGTACTTC. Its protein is CARHFNSNEQYF.

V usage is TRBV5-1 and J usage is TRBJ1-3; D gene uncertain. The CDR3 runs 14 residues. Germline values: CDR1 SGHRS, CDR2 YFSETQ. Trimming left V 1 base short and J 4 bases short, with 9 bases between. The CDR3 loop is CASSLRGLGNTIYF. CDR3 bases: TGCGCCAGCAGCTTGCGGGGATTAGGAAACACCATATATTTT.

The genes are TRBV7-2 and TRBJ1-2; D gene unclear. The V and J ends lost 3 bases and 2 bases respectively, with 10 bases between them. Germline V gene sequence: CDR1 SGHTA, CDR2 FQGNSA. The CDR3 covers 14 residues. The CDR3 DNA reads TGTGCCAGCAGCTTGCGGCCAGCCAACTATGGCTACACCTTC. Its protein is CASSLRPANYGYTF.

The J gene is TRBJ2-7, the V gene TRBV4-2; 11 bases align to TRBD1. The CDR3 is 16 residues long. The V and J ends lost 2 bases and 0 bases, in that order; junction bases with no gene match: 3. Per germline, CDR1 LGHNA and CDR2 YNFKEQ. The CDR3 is CASSQRDRGSSYEQYF. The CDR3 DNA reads TGTGCCAGCAGCCAAAGGGACAGGGGGAGCTCCTACGAGCAGTACTTC.

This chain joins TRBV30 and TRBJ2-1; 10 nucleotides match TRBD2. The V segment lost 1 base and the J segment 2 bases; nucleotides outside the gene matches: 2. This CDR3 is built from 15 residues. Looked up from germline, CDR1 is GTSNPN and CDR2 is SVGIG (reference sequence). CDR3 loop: CAWSASGGAYNEQFF. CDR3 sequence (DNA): TGTGCCTGGAGTGCTAGCGGGGGAGCCTACAATGAGCAGTTCTTC.

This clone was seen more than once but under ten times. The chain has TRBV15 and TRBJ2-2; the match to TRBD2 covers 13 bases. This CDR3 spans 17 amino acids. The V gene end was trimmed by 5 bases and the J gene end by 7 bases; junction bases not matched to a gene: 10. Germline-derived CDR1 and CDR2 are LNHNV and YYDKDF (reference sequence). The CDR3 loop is CATSEATGLAGIGELFF. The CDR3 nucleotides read TGTGCCACCAGCGAGGCGACGGGACTAGCGGGAATCGGGGAGCTGTTTTTT.

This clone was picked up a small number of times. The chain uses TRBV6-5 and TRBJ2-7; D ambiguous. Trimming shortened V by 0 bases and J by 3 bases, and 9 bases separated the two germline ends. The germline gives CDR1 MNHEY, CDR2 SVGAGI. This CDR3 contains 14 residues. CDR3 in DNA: TGTGCCAGCAGTTACTCTCGGGTCCGCTACGAGCAGTACTTC. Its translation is CASSYSRVRYEQYF.

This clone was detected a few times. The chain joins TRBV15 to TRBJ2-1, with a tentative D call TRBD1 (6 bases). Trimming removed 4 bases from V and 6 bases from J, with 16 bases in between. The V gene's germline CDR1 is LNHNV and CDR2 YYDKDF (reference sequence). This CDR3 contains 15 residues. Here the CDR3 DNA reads TGTGCCACCAGCACAACTCCGACAGGTCTCAATGAGCAGTTCTTC. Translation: CATSTTPTGLNEQFF.

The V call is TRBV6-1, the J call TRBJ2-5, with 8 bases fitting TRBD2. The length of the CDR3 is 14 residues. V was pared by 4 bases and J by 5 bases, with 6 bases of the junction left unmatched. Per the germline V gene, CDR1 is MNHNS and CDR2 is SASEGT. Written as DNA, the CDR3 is TGTGCCAGCAGTGGGGGACTAGTGGTGGAGACCCAGTACTTC. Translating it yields CASSGGLVVETQYF.

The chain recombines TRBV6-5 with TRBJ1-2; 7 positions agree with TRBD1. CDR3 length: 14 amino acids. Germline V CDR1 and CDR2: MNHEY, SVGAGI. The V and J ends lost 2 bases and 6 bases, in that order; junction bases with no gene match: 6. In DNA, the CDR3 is TGTGCCAGCAGTTACGGCGTGACAGGGCATGGCTACACCTTC. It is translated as CASSYGVTGHGYTF.

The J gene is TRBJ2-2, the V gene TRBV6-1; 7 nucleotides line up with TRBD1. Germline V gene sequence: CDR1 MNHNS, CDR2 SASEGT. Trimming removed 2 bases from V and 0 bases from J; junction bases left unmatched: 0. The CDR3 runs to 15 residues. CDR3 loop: CASSETGANTGELFF. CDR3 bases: TGTGCCAGCAGTGAAACAGGGGCGAACACCGGGGAGCTGTTTTTT.